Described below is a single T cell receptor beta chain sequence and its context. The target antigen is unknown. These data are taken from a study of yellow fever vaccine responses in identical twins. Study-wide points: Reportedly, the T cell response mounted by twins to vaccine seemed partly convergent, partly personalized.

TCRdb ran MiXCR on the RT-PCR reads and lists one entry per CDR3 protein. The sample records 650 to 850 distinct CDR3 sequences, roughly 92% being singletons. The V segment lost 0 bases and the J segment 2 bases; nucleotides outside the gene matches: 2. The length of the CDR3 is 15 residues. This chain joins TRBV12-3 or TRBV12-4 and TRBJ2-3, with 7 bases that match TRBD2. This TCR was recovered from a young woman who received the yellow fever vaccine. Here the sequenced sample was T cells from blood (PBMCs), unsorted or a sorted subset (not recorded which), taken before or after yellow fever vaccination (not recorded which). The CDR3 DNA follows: TGTGCCAGCAGTTTAGCCGGGACTACCACAGATACGCAGTATTTT. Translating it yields CASSLAGTTTDTQYF.